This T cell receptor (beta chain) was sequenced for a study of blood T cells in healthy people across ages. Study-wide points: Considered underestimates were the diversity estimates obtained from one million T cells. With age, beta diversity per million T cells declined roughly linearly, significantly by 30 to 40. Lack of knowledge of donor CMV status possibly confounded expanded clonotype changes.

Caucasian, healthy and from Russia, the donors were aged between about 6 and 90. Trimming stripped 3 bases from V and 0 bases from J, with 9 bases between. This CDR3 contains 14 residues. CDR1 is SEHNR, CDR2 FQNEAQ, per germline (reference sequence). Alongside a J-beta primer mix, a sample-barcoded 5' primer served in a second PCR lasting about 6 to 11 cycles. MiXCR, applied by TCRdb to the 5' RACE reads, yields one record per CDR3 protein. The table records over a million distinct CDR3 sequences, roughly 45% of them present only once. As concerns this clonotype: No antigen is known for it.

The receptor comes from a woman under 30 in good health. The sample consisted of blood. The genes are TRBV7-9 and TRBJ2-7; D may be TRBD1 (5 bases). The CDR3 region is CASSFQTASYEQYF. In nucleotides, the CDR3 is TGTGCCAGCAGCTTCCAGACAGCCTCCTACGAGCAGTACTTC.